This TCR beta chain derives from a study of T cell responses to AZD1222 COVID-19 vaccine. Study findings and constraints: Just a handful of AZD1222 recipients tested seropositive at baseline. Sampling that yielded the repertoires occurred only after the peak T cell response. When two AZD1222 doses had been given, Spike-specific TCR breadth and depth rose.

Libraries were prepared by immunoSEQ multiplex PCR; TCRdb keeps only in-frame clonotypes and omits some of them. The table has roughly 140,000 clones, more than 75% seen once; the top ten hold roughly 4.3%. Note on this clone: Its antigen is not identified.

The CDR3 totals 11 residues. V was cut by 6 bases and J by 7 bases, with 9 bases left in between. Germline V gene lookup returns CDR1 GTSNPN and CDR2 SVGIG (reference sequence). The receptor's source is an adult in good health. The sequences come from peripheral blood, collected on day 0 of MenACWY control vaccination. The rearrangement joins TRBV30 to TRBJ2-2, with D unresolved. The CDR3 sequence is CACRLDGELFF. The CDR3 DNA sequence: TGTGCCTGTAGGCTTGACGGGGAGCTGTTTTTT.